One T cell receptor beta chain is described in this entry. Antigen unknown. This entry is derived from a study of cytomegalovirus exposure and HLA in healthy donors. The CDR3 sequence is 18 residues long. Germline CDR1 and CDR2: SEHNR and FQNEAQ (reference sequence). V lost 5 bases and J lost 4; bases outside the gene matches: 16. Study outcomes and limitations: Further analysis, carried out later, found HLA-associated TCR beta chains more clonally expanded than equally common other chains. Several V segments, TRBV6-2 and TRBV6-3 among them, could not be told apart and were dropped.

The PCR employed 60 Vbeta primers together with 13 Jbeta primers. The assay was immunoSEQ multiplex PCR, and TCRdb's table has in-frame clones only and misses some. Of 150,000 to 200,000 clones detected, approximately 80% appear once; the ten largest clones hold approximately 6.7%. The specimen sequenced was PBMCs. The sequence derives from a man aged 25 to 40 in good health and CMV-seropositive. The chain carries TRBV7-9 and TRBJ1-2; 10 bases fit TRBD1. The CDR3 sequence is CASSHDRGPRRGFYGYTF. CDR3 DNA: TGTGCCAGCAGCCATGACAGGGGGCCACGGAGGGGTTTCTATGGCTACACCTTC. The whole variable domain, filled in from reference TRBV7-9 and TRBJ1-2, reads DTGVSQNPRHKITKRGQNVTFRCDPISEHNRLYWYRQTLGQGPEFLTYFQNEAQLEKSRLLSDRFSAERPKGSFSTLEIQRTEQGDSAMYLCASSHDRGPRRGFYGYTFGSGTRLTVV.